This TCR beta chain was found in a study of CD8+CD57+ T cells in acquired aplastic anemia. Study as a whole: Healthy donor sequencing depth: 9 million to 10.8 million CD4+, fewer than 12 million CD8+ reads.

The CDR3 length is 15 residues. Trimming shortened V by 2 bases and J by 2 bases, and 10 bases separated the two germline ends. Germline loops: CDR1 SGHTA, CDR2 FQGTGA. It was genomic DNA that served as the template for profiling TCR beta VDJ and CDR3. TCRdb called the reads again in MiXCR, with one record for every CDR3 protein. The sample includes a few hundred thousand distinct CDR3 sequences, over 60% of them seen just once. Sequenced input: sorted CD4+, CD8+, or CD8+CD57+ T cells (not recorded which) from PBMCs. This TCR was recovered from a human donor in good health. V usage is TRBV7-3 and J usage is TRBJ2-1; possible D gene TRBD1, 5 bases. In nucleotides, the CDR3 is TGTGCCAGCAGCTTACCGGCAGGGACCTACAATGAGCAGTTCTTC. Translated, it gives CASSLPAGTYNEQFF.